Here is one T cell receptor beta chain with its context. The PCR was carried out with 60 Vbeta primers and 13 Jbeta primers. The data were produced by immunoSEQ multiplex PCR, yet TCRdb's version contains in-frame clones alone and is incomplete. This table holds 45,000 to 65,000 clones, 70% to 85% found once. The source of the sample is a study of cytomegalovirus exposure and HLA in healthy donors. The CDR3 length is 16 residues. Per germline, CDR1 SNHLY and CDR2 FYNNEI. V lost 6 bases to trimming and J lost 9 bases, with 24 bases between them. The genes are TRBV2 and TRBJ2-1; D perhaps matches TRBD2 (7 bases). This clonotype was obtained from a woman between 45 and 60 years old in good health and CMV-seropositive. The sequencing sample was made of PBMCs. CDR3: CASRLDLARGGGEQFF. CDR3 coding DNA: TGTGCCAGCAGGCTAGACCTAGCGCGGGGAGGGGGTGAGCAGTTCTTC.